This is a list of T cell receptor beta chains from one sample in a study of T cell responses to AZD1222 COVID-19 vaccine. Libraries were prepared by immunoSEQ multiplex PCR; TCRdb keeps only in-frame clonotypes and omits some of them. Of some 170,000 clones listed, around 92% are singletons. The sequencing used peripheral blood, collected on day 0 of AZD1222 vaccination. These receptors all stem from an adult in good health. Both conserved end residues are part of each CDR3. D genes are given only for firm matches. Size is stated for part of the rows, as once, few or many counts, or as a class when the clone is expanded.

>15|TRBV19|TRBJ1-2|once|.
TGTGCCAGTAGTCCCGGGCCCACCCAGGGTTCGGGCTACACCTTC
CASSPGPTQGSGYTF
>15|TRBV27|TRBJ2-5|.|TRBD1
TGTGCCAGCAGTCCGTGGGACAGGGGGTGGGAGACCCAGTACTTC
CASSPWDRGWETQYF
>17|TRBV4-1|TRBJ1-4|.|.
TGCGCCAGCAGCCAACCCACAGCTACTAAACTAAATGAAAAACTGTTTTTT
CASSQPTATKLNEKLFF
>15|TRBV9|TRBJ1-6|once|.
TGTGCCAGCAGCGGTTCGTCAACCGGGGAATCACCCCTCCACTTT
CASSGSSTGESPLHF
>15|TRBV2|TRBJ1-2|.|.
TGTGCCAGCAGTAAGGAGCCGCCAACCGCAGGGGCTGCCACCTTC
CASSKEPPTAGAATF
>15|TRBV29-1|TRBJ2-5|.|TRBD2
TGCAGCACCGTAGGGCTAGCGGGGTACCAAGAGACCCAGTACTTC
CSTVGLAGYQETQYF
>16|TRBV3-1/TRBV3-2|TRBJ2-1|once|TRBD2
TGTGCCAGCAGCCAAGATTTCGAGCGGGGGGCGGATGAGCAGTTCTTC
CASSQDFERGADEQFF
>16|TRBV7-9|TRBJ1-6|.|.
TGTGCCAGCAGCTTACAAGGGGCCACGGCGAATTCACCCCTCCACTTT
CASSLQGATANSPLHF
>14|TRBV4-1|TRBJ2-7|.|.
TGCGCCAGCAGCCAAACGGACGGGTACTACGAGCAGTACTTC
CASSQTDGYYEQYF
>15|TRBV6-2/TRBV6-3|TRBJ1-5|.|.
TGTGCCAGCAGTTACTCAGAGGAGGGGGGTCAGCCCCAGCATTTT
CASSYSEEGGQPQHF
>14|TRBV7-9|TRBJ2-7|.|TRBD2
TGTGCCAGCAGCGATCGGGGGGGTTCCTACGAGCAGTACTTC
CASSDRGGSYEQYF
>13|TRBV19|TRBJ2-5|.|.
TGTGCCAGTAGTACGACAATTCAAGAGACCCAGTACTTC
CASSTTIQETQYF
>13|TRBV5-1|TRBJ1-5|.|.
TGCGCCAGCAGCTTGGGACCGGGTGAGCCCCAGCATTTT
CASSLGPGEPQHF
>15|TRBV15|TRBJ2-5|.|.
TGTGCCACCGGGGGGAAAGAGCATTTTCAAGAGACCCAGTACTTC
CATGGKEHFQETQYF
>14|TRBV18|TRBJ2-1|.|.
TGTGCCAGCTCACCAGACCACTCCTACAATGAGCAGTTCTTC
CASSPDHSYNEQFF
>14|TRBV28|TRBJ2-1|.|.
TGTGCCAGCAGTTTTGGGCAGTCCTACAATGAGCAGTTCTTC
CASSFGQSYNEQFF
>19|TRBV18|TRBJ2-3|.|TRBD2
TGTGCCAGCTCACCACCTAGCGGGGGCCACCGAGAGTTCACAGATACGCAGTATTTT
CASSPPSGGHREFTDTQYF
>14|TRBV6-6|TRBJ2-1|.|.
TGTGCCAGCATCTCCTTCGGGGGCCTCAATGAGCAGTTCTTC
CASISFGGLNEQFF
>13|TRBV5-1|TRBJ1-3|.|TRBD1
TGCGCCAGCAGCTCGACAGGGCGGGAGACCATATATTTT
CASSSTGRETIYF
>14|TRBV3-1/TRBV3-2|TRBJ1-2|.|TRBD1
TGTGCCAGCAGCCAGTTGGGACAGGGGTTTGGCTACACCTTC
CASSQLGQGFGYTF
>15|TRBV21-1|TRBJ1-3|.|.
TGTGCCAGCATCGAAGAGAAGAGCTCTGGAAACACCATATATTTT
CASIEEKSSGNTIYF
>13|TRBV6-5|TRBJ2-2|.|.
TGTGCCAGCAGACCCGACAGCACCGGGGAGCTGTTTTTT
CASRPDSTGELFF
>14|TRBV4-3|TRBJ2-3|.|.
TGCGCCAGCAGCCAAGATTATCTGACAGATACGCAGTATTTT
CASSQDYLTDTQYF
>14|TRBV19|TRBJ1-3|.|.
TGTGCCAGTATTGGGACCACCTCTGGAAACACCATATATTTT
CASIGTTSGNTIYF
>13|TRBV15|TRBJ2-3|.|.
TGTGCCACCAGCTCAATTCCCCCCGATACGCAGTATTTT
CATSSIPPDTQYF
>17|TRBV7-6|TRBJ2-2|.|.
TGTGCCAGCAGCTCTTCCCACAGACAGGCCAACACCGGGGAGCTGTTTTTT
CASSSSHRQANTGELFF
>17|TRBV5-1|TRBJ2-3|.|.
TGCGCCAGCACCACAAGGGGGGGGCCCTCACGCACAGATACGCAGTATTTT
CASTTRGGPSRTDTQYF
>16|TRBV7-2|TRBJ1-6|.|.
TGTGCCAGCAGCTTGTCCGGGACGTCTTATAATTCACCCCTCCACTTT
CASSLSGTSYNSPLHF
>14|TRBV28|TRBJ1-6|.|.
TGTGCCTGCCGGGACGGGTCCTATAATTCACCCCTCCACTTT
CACRDGSYNSPLHF
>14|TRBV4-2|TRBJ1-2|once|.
TGTGCCAGCAGCCAAGATATTGGGGCGGGAGGCTACACCTTC
CASSQDIGAGGYTF
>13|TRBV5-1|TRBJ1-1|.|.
TGCGCCAGCAGCTTGGGAGGTCGGGAGGAAGGTTTCTTT
CASSLGGREEGFF
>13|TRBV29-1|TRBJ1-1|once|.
TGCAGCACCACGGGACAACAGAACACTGAAGCTTTCTTT
CSTTGQQNTEAFF
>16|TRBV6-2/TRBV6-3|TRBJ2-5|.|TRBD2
TGTGCCAGCAGTTACGGTAGTGCCAGCGGGGTGGAGACCCAGTACTTC
CASSYGSASGVETQYF